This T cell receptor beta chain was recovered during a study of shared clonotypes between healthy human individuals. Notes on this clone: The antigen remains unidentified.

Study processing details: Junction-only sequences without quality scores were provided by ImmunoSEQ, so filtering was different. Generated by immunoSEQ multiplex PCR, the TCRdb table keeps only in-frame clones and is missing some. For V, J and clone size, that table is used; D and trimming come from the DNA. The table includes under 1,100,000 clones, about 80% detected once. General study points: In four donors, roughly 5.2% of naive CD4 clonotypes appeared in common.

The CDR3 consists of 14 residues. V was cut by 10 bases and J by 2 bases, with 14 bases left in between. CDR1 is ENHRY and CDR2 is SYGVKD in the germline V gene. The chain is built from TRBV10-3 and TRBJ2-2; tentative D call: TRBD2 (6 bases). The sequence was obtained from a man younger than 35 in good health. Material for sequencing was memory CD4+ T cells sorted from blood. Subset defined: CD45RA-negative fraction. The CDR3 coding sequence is TGTGCCACTCGGGAGACTAGTAACACCGGGGAGCTGTTTTTT. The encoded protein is CATRETSNTGELFF.